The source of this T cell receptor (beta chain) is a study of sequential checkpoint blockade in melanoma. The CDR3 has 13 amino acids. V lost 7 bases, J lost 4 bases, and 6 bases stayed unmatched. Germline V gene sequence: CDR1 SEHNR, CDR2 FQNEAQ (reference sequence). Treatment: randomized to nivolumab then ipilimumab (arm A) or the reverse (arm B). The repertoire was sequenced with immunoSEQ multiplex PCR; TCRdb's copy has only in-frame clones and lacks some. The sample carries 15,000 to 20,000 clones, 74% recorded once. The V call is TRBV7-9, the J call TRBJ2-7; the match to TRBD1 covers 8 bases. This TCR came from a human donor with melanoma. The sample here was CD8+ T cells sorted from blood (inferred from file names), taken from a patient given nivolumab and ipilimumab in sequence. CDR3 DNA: TGTGCCAGCAAGGCAGGGGGCGGGTACGAGCAGTACTTC. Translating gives CASKAGGGYEQYF.